This T cell receptor beta chain was sequenced for a study of cytomegalovirus exposure and HLA in healthy donors. Study conclusions and caveats: Exclusion as indistinguishable affected some V segments, including TRBV6-2 and TRBV6-3. In a later analysis, specific HLA alleles were associated with under 20,000 TCR beta sequences at a 0.05 false discovery rate. According to an earlier analysis, most TCR beta V segments yielded productive rearrangements about 87% or about 30% of the time. The investigators catalogued about 170 TCR beta chains as cytomegalovirus-associated.

PCR was performed using 60 Vbeta and 13 Jbeta primers. Assay: immunoSEQ multiplex PCR; the TCRdb copy retains only in-frame clones and omits some. The repertoire table contains approximately 75,000 clones. Remarks on this clone: Its antigen is unidentified.

CDR1 is SGHRS and CDR2 is YFSETQ in the germline V gene. The CDR3 totals 16 residues. V gave up 2 bases and J gave up 6 bases, with 20 bases separating them. V is TRBV5-1 and J is TRBJ1-2; TRBD1 is a possible D gene (6 bases). The sequencing input was PBMCs. This sequence originates from a boy aged 5-17 years in good health and CMV-seronegative. This CDR3 reads CASSFETGARGHGYTF. CDR3 sequence (DNA): TGCGCCAGCAGCTTTGAGACAGGAGCCAGAGGGCATGGCTACACCTTC.